This TCR beta chain was identified during a study of blood T cell repertoires in COVID-19. The CDR3 contains 15 residues. Trimming pared 0 bases from V and 2 bases from J, leaving 10 bases between. The V gene's germline CDR1 is LGHDT and CDR2 YNNKEL (reference sequence). In the authors' workflow: Amplification of reference gene primers was used by the study to estimate nucleated cell counts. Profiling relied on immunoSEQ multiplex PCR, and the TCRdb table lists in-frame clones only, not all of them. The V and J calls and the clone size are those of that table, but D and trimming were determined from the DNA. The top ten hold approximately 0.25% of the sample, which has some 670,000 clones, approximately 90% seen once.

The sample was peripheral blood. This clonotype was obtained from a woman aged 18-29 years with acute or convalescent COVID-19. The chain has TRBV3-1 (or the pseudogene TRBV3-2) and TRBJ1-2, with no clear D. The CDR3 bases are TGTGCCAGCAGCCAAGATATTCGACAAAACTATGGCTACACCTTC. This translates into CASSQDIRQNYGYTF.